This T cell receptor (beta chain) was obtained from a study of shared clonotypes between healthy human individuals. Findings and caveats of the study: Shared clonotypes: 4.5% to 6.5% naive CD4, 3% to 3.5% naive CD8, 2% to 2.5% memory CD4, over 0.3% memory CD8.

In the case of this clone: Its antigen is unknown.

The V end was cut by 6 bases, the J end by 2 bases, with 19 bases between. The CDR3 totals 16 residues. Looked up from germline, CDR1 is MNHEY and CDR2 is SMNVEV (reference sequence). Deep-level assay runs were performed. Genomic DNA belonging to each subset was distributed in equal measure over several immunoSEQ plates. Assay: immunoSEQ multiplex PCR; the TCRdb copy retains only in-frame clones and omits some. The sample includes 550,000 to 600,000 clones, 95% to 98% seen only once; the top ten take 0.3%. It was CD45RO-negative cells, positively selected for CCR7, that made up naive CD8 cells, with terminally differentiated effector memory CD45RA+ cells excluded.

The sample taken for sequencing was naive CD8+ T cells sorted from blood. The source of this sequence is a man aged 25 to 40 in good health. The J gene is TRBJ1-1, the V gene TRBV27; maybe TRBD1 (5 bases). CDR3 sequence reads: CASSSGTDYLNTEAFF. The CDR3 DNA sequence: TGTGCCAGCAGCTCCGGGACGGACTATCTAAACACTGAAGCTTTCTTT.